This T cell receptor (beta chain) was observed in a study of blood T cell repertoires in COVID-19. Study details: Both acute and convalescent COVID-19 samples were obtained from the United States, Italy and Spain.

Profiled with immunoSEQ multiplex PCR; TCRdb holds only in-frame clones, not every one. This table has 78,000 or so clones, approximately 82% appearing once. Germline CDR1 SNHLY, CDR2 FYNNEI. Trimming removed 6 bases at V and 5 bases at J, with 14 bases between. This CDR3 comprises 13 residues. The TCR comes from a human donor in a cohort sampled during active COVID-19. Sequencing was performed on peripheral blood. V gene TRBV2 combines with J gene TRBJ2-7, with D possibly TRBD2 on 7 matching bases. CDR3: CASRASGGHEQYF. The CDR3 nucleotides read TGTGCCAGCAGGGCCTCGGGGGGCCACGAGCAGTACTTC.